Sequencing of this TCR beta chain was carried out in a study of T cell responses to AZD1222 COVID-19 vaccine. Study context: It was second doses at about 4 or about 12 weeks that were pooled.

As for this clone: Its antigen is not identified.

Sequencing was performed with immunoSEQ multiplex PCR; in TCRdb, only in-frame clones are kept and a portion is missing. The sample has 150,000 or so clones, about 88% seen once. V was cut by 2 bases and J by 3 bases, with 10 bases left in between. Germline V gene lookup returns CDR1 MGHDK and CDR2 SYGVNS. The CDR3 loop spans 14 amino acids. Findings and caveats of the study: Compared with day 0, the breadth and depth of the Spike-specific TCR repertoire rose significantly after two doses of AZD1222. Clonal diversity may have been underestimated in mostly white British donors.

The material sequenced was peripheral blood, taken on day 0 of AZD1222 vaccination. This TCR came from an adult in good health. The chain has TRBV25-1 and TRBJ1-1, with a possible D match to TRBD1 (5 bases). The CDR3 nucleotides are TGTGCCAGCAGTGAACGGGGGACTTACACTGAAGCTTTCTTT. Its translation is CASSERGTYTEAFF.